The present TCR beta chain was sequenced within a study of cytomegalovirus exposure and HLA in healthy donors (dated by TCRdb to between 2016 and 2019). Turning to the overall study: The 700 or so repertoires of the first cohort and the approximately 110 validation repertoires were produced on the same platform, according to a later analysis. The aim of the study was to test whether cataloging public T cell receptors could identify signatures of past pathogen exposure. A separate validation cohort of over 95 different subjects was used in addition to the approximately 700-subject first cohort. To predict cytomegalovirus infection status, the study combined high-throughput TCR immunosequencing, statistical association of individual TCRs with disease status, and machine learning.

Results the study describes overall, beyond this receptor: In the study, some 180 TCR beta chains were listed as associated with cytomegalovirus. While some public TCRs were present in many individuals, most TCR sequences turned up only very rarely across donors. In both the original and validation cohorts, the classifier was reported to diagnose cytomegalovirus status with high specificity and sensitivity. Three of the identified cytomegalovirus-associated TCR beta chains were confirmed in vitro to be specific for cytomegalovirus antigens. All 120 or so repertoires were used to score co-occurrence in the validation cohort in a later analysis, because that analysis had no HLA typing for the cohort. It was suggested by the authors that the approach could potentially be generalized to other disease states and immunological phenotypes. In a later analysis, TCRs clustered in the first cohort were found to also tend to co-occur in the 120 or so validation repertoires, with 85% to 95% of cluster scores above 0.

Concerning this clone itself: Its antigen target is currently unknown. No clone much larger than this one lies a single base away; base qualities are absent.

Separate from the approximately 730-subject first cohort, the validation cohort of 120 subjects was the group to which the donors belonged. To prepare the library, the immunoSEQ multiplex PCR assay was applied. The paper's data handling went like this. To diagnose cytomegalovirus status from the catalog of TCR beta chain sequences, a statistical classification framework was built. The clones in this table, taken by TCRdb from immuneACCESS, are in-frame only. Not every clone is retained; where verified, under half of the shortfall comes from an unresolved V gene, and the cause of the rest is unknown. The DNA was the basis for D and trimming; V, J and clone size are from that table. The sample table shows about 200,000 clones, and around 80% are seen once. In total, the top ten clones hold roughly 13% of the sample. There are 12 amino acids in the CDR3, from cysteine to phenylalanine inclusive. Only CDR3 DNA remains: 36 bases, in frame from the first base. V ends up 6 bases short and J 5 bases short, with an unmatched junction base count of 7. CDR1 SQVTM and CDR2 ANQGSEA are derived from the germline V gene.

This sequence was found in a woman in her 30s in good health and CMV-seropositive. The chain employs TRBV29-1 and TRBJ2-7; the central 7 bases match TRBD2. The sample was PBMCs. Read as DNA, the sequence is TGCAGCGTCGGGGGGATAGTCCACGAGCAGTACTTC. Translation gives CSVGGIVHEQYF.